The 5 T cell receptor beta chains below were found in one sample sequenced in a study of OX40 agonist ivuxolimab in advanced cancers. Profiled with immunoSEQ multiplex PCR; TCRdb holds only in-frame clones, not every one. The sample has about 83,000 clones, approximately 83% seen once. Sequencing used CD4+ or CD8+ T cells sorted from blood, obtained in a trial of the OX40 agonist ivuxolimab. These receptors all come from an adult with an advanced solid tumor such as melanoma, head and neck, liver or kidney cancer.

The CDR3 protein is CASSTQGGLVTDTQYF. The CDR3 bases are TGTGCCAGCAGCACACAGGGGGGACTAGTAACAGATACGCAGTATTTT. The genes are TRBV11-2 and TRBJ2-3; the D call may be TRBD1 or TRBD2 (8 bases each). Trimming pared 5 bases from V and 3 bases from J, leaving 18 bases between. The CDR3 spans 16 residues. Germline CDR1 reads SGHAT; CDR2 reads FQNNGV.

The chain carries TRBV27 and TRBJ1-4; no clear D. The CDR3 is made up of 13 amino acids. Per the germline V gene, CDR1 is MNHEY and CDR2 is SMNVEV (reference sequence). V was cut by 4 bases and J by 8 bases, with 11 bases left in between. DNA of the CDR3: TGTGCCAGCAGTTGGGGAATCGGGGAAAAACTGTTTTTT. Translating gives CASSWGIGEKLFF.

V is TRBV2 and J is TRBJ2-1, with TRBD2 matching over 10 bases. Germline CDR1 reads SNHLY; CDR2 reads FYNNEI. V lost 6 bases, J lost 4 bases, and 3 bases stayed unmatched. CDR3 size: 14 residues. The CDR3 region is CASRPLAGYNEQFF. The CDR3 DNA reads TGTGCCAGCAGACCACTAGCGGGATACAATGAGCAGTTCTTC.

Written as DNA, the CDR3 is TGCGCCAGCAGCTTTTATCGACCTAGCACAGATACGCAGTATTTT. It encodes CASSFYRPSTDTQYF. This chain links TRBV5-1 with TRBJ2-3; D gene unclear. The germline V gene encodes CDR1 SGHRS and CDR2 YFSETQ. The CDR3 extends over 15 amino acids. The V end was cut by 2 bases, the J end by 0 bases, with 10 bases between.

DNA of the CDR3: TGTGCCAGCAGTGAATTTGGGGACTACGAGCAGTACTTC. As protein: CASSEFGDYEQYF. This sequence joins TRBV6-1 and TRBJ2-7, with no clear D. The CDR3 runs 13 residues. Between the trimmed V and J ends, which lost 2 bases and 3 bases, there was a span of 8 bases. Germline V gene lookup returns CDR1 MNHNS and CDR2 SASEGT.